These T cell receptor beta chains were read from a single sample in a study of control samples from healthy donors and cancer patients. Only in-frame clones appear in the TCRdb table, and some are missing; sequencing was by immunoSEQ multiplex PCR. Of over 150,000 clones detected, about 94% appear once; the ten largest clones hold 14%. The sequenced material came from PBMCs. These receptors came from a man between 60 and 75 years old with colorectal cancer. The CDR3 runs from the conserved cysteine through the conserved F or W. D genes are given only for firm matches. Rows may omit the clone size; those that give it use once, few, many or a size class.

. | TRBJ1-3 | . | TRBV19 | CASSIAAGNSGNTIYF | TGTGCCAGTAGTATAGCCGCGGGGAATTCTGGAAACACCATATATTTT
. | TRBJ2-1 | TRBD2 | TRBV9 | CASSVAQGRGGIYNEQFF | TGTGCCAGCAGCGTAGCTCAGGGGCGGGGGGGCATCTACAATGAGCAGTTCTTC
. | TRBJ1-4 | TRBD1 | TRBV7-9 | CASRGPGQTNEKLFF | TGTGCCAGCAGAGGACCGGGACAGACTAATGAAAAACTGTTTTTT
once | TRBJ2-3 | . | TRBV4-3 | CASSHNSGRTDTQYF | TGCGCCAGCAGCCATAACAGCGGGCGCACAGATACGCAGTATTTT
. | TRBJ1-6 | . | TRBV9 | CASSPGGAPSNSPLHF | TGTGCCAGCAGCCCGGGGGGAGCCCCATCGAATTCACCCCTCCACTTT
. | TRBJ1-1 | TRBD1 | TRBV18 | CASSSGQAMNTEAFF | TGTGCCAGCTCATCCGGACAGGCGATGAACACTGAAGCTTTCTTT
. | TRBJ1-4 | . | TRBV9 | CASSVELTNEKLFF | TGTGCCAGCAGCGTAGAGCTAACTAATGAAAAACTGTTTTTT
. | TRBJ2-3 | TRBD2 | TRBV9 | CASSALAGTTDTQYF | TGTGCCAGCAGCGCACTAGCGGGGACCACAGATACGCAGTATTTT
once | TRBJ2-3 | TRBD1 | TRBV5-1 | CASSYGQETDTQYF | TGCGCCAGCAGCTATGGACAGGAGACAGATACGCAGTATTTT
. | TRBJ1-1 | . | TRBV2 | CASSESAVNTEAFF | TGTGCCAGCAGTGAATCGGCCGTGAACACTGAAGCTTTCTTT
. | TRBJ2-2 | TRBD1 | TRBV7-2 | CASTNRGVTGELFF | TGTGCCAGCACCAACAGGGGCGTCACCGGGGAGCTGTTTTTT
. | TRBJ1-2 | TRBD1 | TRBV30 | CAWEWRGGGDGYTF | TGTGCCTGGGAGTGGAGAGGAGGGGGCGATGGCTACACCTTC
. | TRBJ2-2 | TRBD1 | TRBV19 | CASSIGTGVIGELFF | TGTGCCAGTAGTATCGGGACAGGGGTTATCGGGGAGCTGTTTTTT
. | TRBJ2-5 | . | TRBV9 | CASSWAEQETQYF | TGTGCCAGCAGCTGGGCAGAACAAGAGACCCAGTACTTC
. | TRBJ2-3 | TRBD1 | TRBV7-9 | CASSSTGVSTDTQYF | TGTGCCAGCAGTTCTACAGGGGTTAGCACAGATACGCAGTATTTT
. | TRBJ2-1 | . | TRBV7-2 | CASSFFARRGANYNEQFF | TGTGCCAGCAGCTTTTTCGCCCGGAGGGGGGCGAACTACAATGAGCAGTTCTTC
. | TRBJ2-2 | . | TRBV9 | CASSVAPSTGRTGELFF | TGTGCCAGCAGCGTAGCCCCCTCTACAGGGCGAACCGGGGAGCTGTTTTTT
. | TRBJ1-6 | . | TRBV7-2 | CASSLGSNSPLHF | TGTGCCAGCAGCTTAGGGTCTAATTCACCCCTCCACTTT
. | TRBJ2-1 | TRBD2 | TRBV11-3 | CASSRRERGGYNEQFF | TGTGCCAGCAGCCGGAGAGAGCGGGGTGGTTACAATGAGCAGTTCTTC
few | TRBJ2-3 | . | TRBV19 | CASSIAGQGRPDTQYF | TGTGCCAGTAGTATAGCGGGGCAGGGCCGTCCAGATACGCAGTATTTT
. | TRBJ1-3 | . | TRBV9 | CASSASGSGNTIYF | TGTGCCAGCAGCGCATCAGGGTCCGGAAACACCATATATTTT
. | TRBJ2-6 | . | TRBV5-1 | CASSWRYMSGRGANVLTF | TGCGCCAGCAGCTGGAGGTACATGTCAGGGAGAGGGGCCAACGTCCTGACTTTC
. | TRBJ2-3 | . | TRBV30 | CAWGVKGTDTQYF | TGTGCCTGGGGGGTAAAGGGAACAGATACGCAGTATTTT
. | TRBJ2-5 | TRBD2 | TRBV5-6 | CASSLGLAGIQETQYF | TGTGCCAGCAGCTTGGGATTAGCGGGTATCCAAGAGACCCAGTACTTC
. | TRBJ2-1 | TRBD1 | TRBV7-2 | CASSVGTGTYNEQFF | TGTGCCAGCAGCGTCGGGACAGGGACCTACAATGAGCAGTTCTTC
. | TRBJ2-3 | TRBD2 | TRBV10-1 | CASSEWSGGTLDTQYF | TGCGCCAGCAGTGAGTGGAGCGGGGGGACGTTAGATACGCAGTATTTT
. | TRBJ2-3 | . | TRBV6-2/TRBV6-3 | CASSSSWSGDTQYF | TGTGCCAGCAGTTCGTCCTGGTCCGGGGATACGCAGTATTTT
. | TRBJ2-7 | . | TRBV2 | CASSELYEQYF | TGTGCCAGCAGTGAATTGTACGAGCAGTACTTC